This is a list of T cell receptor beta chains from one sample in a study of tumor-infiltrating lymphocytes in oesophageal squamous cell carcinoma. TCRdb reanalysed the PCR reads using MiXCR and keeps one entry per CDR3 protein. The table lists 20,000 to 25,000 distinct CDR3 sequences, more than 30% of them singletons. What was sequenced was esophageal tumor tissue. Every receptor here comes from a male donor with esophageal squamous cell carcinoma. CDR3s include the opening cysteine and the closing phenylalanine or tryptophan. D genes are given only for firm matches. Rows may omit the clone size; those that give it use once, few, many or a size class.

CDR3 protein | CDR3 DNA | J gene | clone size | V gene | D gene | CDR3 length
CATRRGPDTQYF | TGTGCCACCCGCAGGGGACCAGATACGCAGTATTTT | TRBJ2-3 | . | TRBV6-5 | . | 12
CASSSMDKETQYF | TGTGCCAGCAGTTCGATGGACAAAGAGACCCAGTACTTC | TRBJ2-5 | many | TRBV27 | . | 13
CASRPGAFRDQPQHF | TGTGCCAGCCGACCGGGAGCGTTCAGGGATCAGCCCCAGCATTTT | TRBJ1-5 | . | TRBV19 | . | 15
CASSKYRDRGQEQYF | TGTGCCAGCAGCAAATACCGGGACAGGGGCCAGGAGCAGTACTTC | TRBJ2-7 | many | TRBV5-5 | TRBD1 | 15
CASSRIGVSDEQYF | TGTGCCAGCAGCAGAATTGGGGTTAGCGATGAGCAGTACTTC | TRBJ2-7 | . | TRBV7-3 | . | 14
CASSLNSYNEQYF | TGTGCCAGCAGCCTGAACAGTTACAATGAGCAGTACTTC | TRBJ2-4 | many | TRBV11-3 | . | 13
CASSGSAGGYEQYF | TGTGCCAGCAGTGGGTCGGCGGGGGGGTACGAGCAGTACTTC | TRBJ2-7 | many | TRBV2 | TRBD2 | 14
CASSLSAGDQPQHF | TGCGCCAGCAGCCTATCGGCGGGGGATCAGCCCCAGCATTTT | TRBJ1-5 | many | TRBV5-1 | . | 14
CASSLKWSNEKLFF | TGTGCCAGCAGCTTAAAGTGGTCTAATGAAAAACTGTTTTTT | TRBJ1-4 | medium-sized | TRBV7-2 | . | 14
CASSVVGTSDTEAFF | TGTGCCAGCAGCGTAGTCGGGACCAGTGACACTGAAGCTTTCTTT | TRBJ1-1 | once | TRBV9 | . | 15
CASNPGRRIGGELFF | TGTGCCAGCAACCCGGGACGGAGGATCGGCGGGGAGCTGTTTTTT | TRBJ2-2 | . | TRBV6-1 | . | 15
CASSSGTGGETQYF | TGCGCCAGCAGCTCGGGGACAGGCGGGGAGACCCAGTACTTC | TRBJ2-5 | few | TRBV5-1 | TRBD1 | 14
CASSFQGAIGNEQFF | TGTGCCAGCAGCTTTCAGGGGGCCATAGGCAATGAGCAGTTCTTC | TRBJ2-1 | many | TRBV11-2 | TRBD1 | 15
CASSQERTNYGYTF | TGCGCCAGCAGCCAAGAGAGGACTAACTATGGCTACACCTTC | TRBJ1-2 | many | TRBV4-3 | . | 14
CASSARGGQGAQPQHF | TGTGCCAGTAGTGCTAGGGGGGGACAGGGGGCTCAGCCCCAGCATTTT | TRBJ1-5 | many | TRBV19 | TRBD1 | 16
CASSEQPGTEAFF | TGTGCCAGCAGTGAACAGCCAGGAACTGAAGCTTTCTTT | TRBJ1-1 | many | TRBV6-1 | . | 13
CASSYTGMNTGELFF | TGTGCCAGCAGTTACACCGGGATGAACACCGGGGAGCTGTTTTTT | TRBJ2-2 | many | TRBV6-6 | . | 15
CASSSGTAVSYEQYF | TGTGCCAGCAGCAGCGGGACAGCCGTCTCCTACGAGCAGTACTTC | TRBJ2-7 | many | TRBV5-6 | . | 15
CASSYPGGLNEQYF | TGTGCCAGCAGCTACCCCGGTGGCCTGAATGAGCAGTACTTC | TRBJ2-7 | many | TRBV7-2 | . | 14
CASTETVNEKLFF | TGTGCCAGCACAGAGACAGTTAATGAAAAACTGTTTTTT | TRBJ1-4 | . | TRBV6-1 | . | 13
CASSFYGDNTGELFF | TGTGCCAGCAGCTTCTACGGGGATAACACCGGGGAGCTGTTTTTT | TRBJ2-2 | . | TRBV7-9 | . | 15
CASSYSRVWSTDTQYF | TGTGCCAGCAGTTACTCCCGAGTCTGGTCCACAGATACGCAGTATTTT | TRBJ2-3 | many | TRBV6-6 | . | 16
CASSRTGRETQYF | TGCGCCAGCAGCAGGACAGGGCGGGAGACCCAGTACTTC | TRBJ2-5 | many | TRBV5-1 | TRBD1 | 13
CASSLAPGYEQYF | TGTGCCAGCAGCTTAGCGCCGGGTTACGAGCAGTACTTC | TRBJ2-7 | once | TRBV7-6 | . | 13
CASSWGQGGEGYTF | TGTGCCAGCAGCTGGGGACAGGGCGGAGAGGGCTACACCTTC | TRBJ1-2 | medium-sized | TRBV7-3 | TRBD1 | 14